The following is a T cell receptor (beta chain) sequence with its context. This clone came up once. Its antigen specificity is not known. The record has no base qualities; no much larger clone is one base away. The entry originates in a study of blood T cell repertoires in COVID-19 (dated by TCRdb to 2018 to 2020). A note on the overall study: The collaborator samples originated in the United States, Italy and Spain and spanned the acute and convalescent phases of COVID-19. The material from the prospective study consisted of cDNA or gDNA derived from T cells, B-cell-depleted T cells, or PBMCs. Deeply sampled blood TCRbeta repertoires from subjects exposed to, actively infected with, or recovered from COVID-19 were included in the dataset. A freely available public database, intended as a resource for researchers studying the immune response to SARS-CoV-2, is where the repertoires were released. Samples came from the ongoing ImmuneRACE study (first 160 participants) plus 1,254 subjects from 6 global collaborators. Sample metadata almost always included a de-identified subject ID, COVID-19 status, age in years and sex. HLA class I and class II types, where available, came from metadata supplied by the sample provider rather than from assay-based typing. What the research found in general, with its limitations: The quantity of clinical and demographic metadata differed by source and by participant and was supplied without curation.

V ends up 6 bases short and J 5 bases short, with an unmatched junction base count of 2. According to the germline V gene (reference sequence), CDR1 reads MNHEY and CDR2 reads SMNVEV. The cysteine opens and the phenylalanine closes a CDR3 of 13 amino acids. Only the CDR3 portion is preserved as DNA: 39 bases, with reading frame beginning at the first base. In the prospective study, participants were about 18 to 89 years old, resided in about 25 geographic areas of the United States, and were enrolled through a virtual design. Cohort assignment in the prospective study relied on participant-reported clinical history from a screening survey and a study questionnaire. ImmuneRACE Cohort 3 recovered participants were defined by two consecutive negative NP/OP PCR tests, healthcare professional clearance, or symptom resolution. Each participant in the prospective study had whole blood, serum and a nasopharyngeal or oropharyngeal swab collected by mobile phlebotomists. Participants in the prospective study had the option to provide additional blood draws and questionnaires over a roughly 2-month period. Before DNA extraction, prospective study blood samples were shipped either frozen or at room temperature.

The immunoSEQ Assay, a bias-controlled multiplex PCR, was used to amplify TCRbeta CDR3 regions from genomic DNA. As for the original processing: Within the assay, amplification of reference gene primers was used to estimate how many nucleated cells each sample contained. Sequence reads were collapsed and filtered to measure the absolute abundance of every unique TCRbeta CDR3 rearrangement. Productive Simpson clonality was computed per sample as the square root of Simpson's diversity index over productive rearrangements. TCRdb re-hosts the immuneACCESS table, in-frame sequences only. Its copies lack some clones; in the studies checked, an unresolved V gene accounts for under half of them, and the cause for the rest is not known. The DNA gave D and trimming, while V, J and clone size come from that table. For this sample there are around 290,000 clones; 88% appear just once. Approximately 1% of the sample is in the top ten clones.

The clonotype originates from a young woman who had recovered from COVID-19. The chain links TRBV27 with TRBJ2-7; TRBD1 agrees with 12 junctional bases. Sequencing was done on a sample of PBMCs or T cells enriched from blood (not recorded which). In nucleotide form, the sequence is TGTGCCAGCAGCTGGGACAGGGGGCACGAGCAGTACTTC. This codes for CASSWDRGHEQYF.